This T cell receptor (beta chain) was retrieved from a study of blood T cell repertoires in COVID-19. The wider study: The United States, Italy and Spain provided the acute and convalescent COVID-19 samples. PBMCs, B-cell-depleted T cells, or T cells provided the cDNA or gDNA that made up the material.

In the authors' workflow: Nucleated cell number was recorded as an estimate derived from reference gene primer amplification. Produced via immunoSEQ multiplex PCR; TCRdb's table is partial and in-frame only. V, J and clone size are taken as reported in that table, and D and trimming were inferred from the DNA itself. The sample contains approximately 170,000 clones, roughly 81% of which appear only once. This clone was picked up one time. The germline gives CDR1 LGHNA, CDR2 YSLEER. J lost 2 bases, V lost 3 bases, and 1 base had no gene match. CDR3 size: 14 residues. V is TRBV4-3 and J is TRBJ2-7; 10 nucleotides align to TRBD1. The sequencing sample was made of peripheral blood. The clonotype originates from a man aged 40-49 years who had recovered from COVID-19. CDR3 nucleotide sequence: TGCGCCAGCAGCCATGGACAGGGGGCCTACGAGCAGTACTTC. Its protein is CASSHGQGAYEQYF.